The clone carrying this T cell receptor (beta chain) was seen a single time. These data belong to a study of blood T cell repertoires in COVID-19. The table came from immunoSEQ multiplex PCR; TCRdb's copy has only in-frame clones and leaves some out. The repertoire holds fewer than 300,000 clones, with approximately 86% as singletons. This TCR was sampled from a woman in her late teens or twenties with acute or convalescent COVID-19. The sample was peripheral blood.

The DNA of the CDR3 is TGCGCCAGCAGCCATGATGCCGGGACAGCCTACAATGAGCAGTTCTTC. It is translated as CASSHDAGTAYNEQFF. V and J are TRBV4-3 and TRBJ2-1; 7 bases fit TRBD1. Germline V CDR1 and CDR2: LGHNA, YSLEER. Trimming removed 3 bases from V and 2 bases from J; junction bases left unmatched: 7. This CDR3 has 16 amino acids.